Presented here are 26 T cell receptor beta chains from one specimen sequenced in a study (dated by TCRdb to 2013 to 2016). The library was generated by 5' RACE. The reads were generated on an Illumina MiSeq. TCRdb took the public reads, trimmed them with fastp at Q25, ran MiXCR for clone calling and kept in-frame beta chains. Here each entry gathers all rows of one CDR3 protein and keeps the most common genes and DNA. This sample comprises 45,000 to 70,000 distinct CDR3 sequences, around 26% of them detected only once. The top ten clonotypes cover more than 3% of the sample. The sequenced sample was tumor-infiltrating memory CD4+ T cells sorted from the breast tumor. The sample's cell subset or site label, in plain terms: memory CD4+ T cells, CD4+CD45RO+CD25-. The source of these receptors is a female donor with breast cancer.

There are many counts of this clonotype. The CDR3 reads CASTRSSYNSPLHF. As DNA, the CDR3 is TGTGCCAGCACCCGGAGCTCCTATAATTCACCCCTCCACTTT. This chain joins TRBV6-5 and TRBJ1-6, with D hard to call. V lost 7 bases, J lost 0 bases, and 7 bases lay in between. The CDR3 is made up of 14 amino acids. In germline, CDR1 is MNHEY, CDR2 SVGAGI.

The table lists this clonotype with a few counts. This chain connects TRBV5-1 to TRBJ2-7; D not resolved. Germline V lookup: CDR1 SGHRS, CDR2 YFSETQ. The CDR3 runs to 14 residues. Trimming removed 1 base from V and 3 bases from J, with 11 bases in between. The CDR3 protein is CASSLYAENYEQYF. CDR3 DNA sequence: TGCGCCAGCAGCTTGTACGCAGAAAACTACGAGCAGTACTTC.

In DNA, the CDR3 is TGTGCCACCCGGCTAGCGTACGAGCAGTACTTC. As protein: CATRLAYEQYF. This chain links TRBV15 with TRBJ2-7, with D possibly matching TRBD2 (6 bases). V was cut by 8 bases and J by 4 bases, with 9 bases left in between. The CDR3 covers 11 residues. Germline lookup yields CDR1 LNHNV and CDR2 YYDKDF (reference sequence).

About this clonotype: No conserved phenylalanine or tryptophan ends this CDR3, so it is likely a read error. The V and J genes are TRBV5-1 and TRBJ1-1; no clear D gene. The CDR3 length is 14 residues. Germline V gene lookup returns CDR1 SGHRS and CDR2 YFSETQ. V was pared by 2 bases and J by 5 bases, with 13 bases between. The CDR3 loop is CASSFGFEPTEAFL. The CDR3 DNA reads TGCGCCAGCAGCTTCGGATTTGAGCCAACTGAAGCTTTCCTT.

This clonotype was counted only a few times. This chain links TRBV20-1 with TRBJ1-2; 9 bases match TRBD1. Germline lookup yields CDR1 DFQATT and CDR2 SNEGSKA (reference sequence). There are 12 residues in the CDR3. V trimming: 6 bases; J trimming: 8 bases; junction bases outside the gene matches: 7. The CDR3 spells CSAPTGGDGYTF. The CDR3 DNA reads TGCAGTGCGCCTACAGGGGGCGACGGCTACACCTTC.

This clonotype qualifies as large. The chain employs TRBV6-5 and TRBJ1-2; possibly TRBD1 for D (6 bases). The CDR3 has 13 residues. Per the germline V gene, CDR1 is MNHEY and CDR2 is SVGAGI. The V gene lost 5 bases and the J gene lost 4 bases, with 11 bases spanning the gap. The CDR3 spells CASSQDRIYGYTF. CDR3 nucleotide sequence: TGTGCCAGCAGTCAAGACAGGATCTATGGCTACACCTTC.

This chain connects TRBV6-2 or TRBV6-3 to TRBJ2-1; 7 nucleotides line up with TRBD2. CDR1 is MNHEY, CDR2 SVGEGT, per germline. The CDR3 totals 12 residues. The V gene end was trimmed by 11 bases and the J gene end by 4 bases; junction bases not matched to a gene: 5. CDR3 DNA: TGTGCCCCGGCTAGCGGTTACAATGAGCAGTTCTTC. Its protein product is CAPASGYNEQFF.

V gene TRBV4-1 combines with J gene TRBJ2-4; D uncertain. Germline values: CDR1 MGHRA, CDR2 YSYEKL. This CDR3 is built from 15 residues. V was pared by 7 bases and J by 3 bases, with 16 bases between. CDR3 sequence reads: CASTPDAFDKNIQYF. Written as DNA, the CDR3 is TGCGCCAGCACCCCCGACGCCTTTGACAAAAACATTCAGTACTTC.

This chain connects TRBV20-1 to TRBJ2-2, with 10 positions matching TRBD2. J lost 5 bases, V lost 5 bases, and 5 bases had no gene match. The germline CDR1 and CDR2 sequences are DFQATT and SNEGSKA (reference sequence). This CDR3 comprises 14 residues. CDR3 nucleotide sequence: TGCAGTGCTCCACTAGCGGGACTAACCGGGGAGCTGTTTTTT. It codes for CSAPLAGLTGELFF.

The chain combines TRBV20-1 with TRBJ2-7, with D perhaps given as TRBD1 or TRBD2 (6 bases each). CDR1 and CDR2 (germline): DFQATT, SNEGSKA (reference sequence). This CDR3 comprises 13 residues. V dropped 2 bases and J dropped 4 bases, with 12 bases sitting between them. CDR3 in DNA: TGCAGTGCTAGAAGGGGGGCGAGGTACGAGCAGTACTTC. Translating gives CSARRGARYEQYF.

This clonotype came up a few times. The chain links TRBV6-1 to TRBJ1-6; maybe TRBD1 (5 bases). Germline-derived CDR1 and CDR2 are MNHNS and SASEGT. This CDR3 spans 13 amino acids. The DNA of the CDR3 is TGTGCAGTTAAGACAGATACTAATTCACCCCTCCACTTT. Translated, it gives CAVKTDTNSPLHF.

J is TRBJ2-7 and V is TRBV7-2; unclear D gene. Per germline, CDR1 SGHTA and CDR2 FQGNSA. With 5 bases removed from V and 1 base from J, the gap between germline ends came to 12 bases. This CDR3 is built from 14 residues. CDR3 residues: CASSTHLKSYEQYF. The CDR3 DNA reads TGTGCCAGCAGCACTCACCTAAAATCCTACGAGCAGTACTTC.

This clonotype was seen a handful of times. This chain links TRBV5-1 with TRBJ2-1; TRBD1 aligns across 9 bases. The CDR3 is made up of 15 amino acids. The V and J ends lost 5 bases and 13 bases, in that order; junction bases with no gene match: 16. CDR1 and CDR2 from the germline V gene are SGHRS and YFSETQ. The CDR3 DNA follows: TGCGCCAGCAGGACCGGGACAGGGATAGGAAGAGAACAGTTCTTC. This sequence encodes CASRTGTGIGREQFF.

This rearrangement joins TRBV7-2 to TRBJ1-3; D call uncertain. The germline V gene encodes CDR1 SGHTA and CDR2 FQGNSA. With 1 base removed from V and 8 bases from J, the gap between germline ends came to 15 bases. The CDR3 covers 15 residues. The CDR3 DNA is TGTGCCAGCAGCTTAGGAGCGGGGTATGGGGACACCATATATTTT. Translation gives CASSLGAGYGDTIYF.

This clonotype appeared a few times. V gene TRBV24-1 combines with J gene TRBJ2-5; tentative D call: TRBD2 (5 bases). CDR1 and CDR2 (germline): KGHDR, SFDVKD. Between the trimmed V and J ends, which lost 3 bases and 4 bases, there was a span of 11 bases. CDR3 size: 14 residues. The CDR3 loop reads CATSDARVGETQYF. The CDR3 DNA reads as TGTGCCACCAGTGATGCGAGGGTGGGAGAGACCCAGTACTTC.

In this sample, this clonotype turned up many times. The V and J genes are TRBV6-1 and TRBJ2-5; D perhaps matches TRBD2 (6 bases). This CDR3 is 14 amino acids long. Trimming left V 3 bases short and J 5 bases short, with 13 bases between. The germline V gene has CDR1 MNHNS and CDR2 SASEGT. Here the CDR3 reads CASSEHRGRETQYF. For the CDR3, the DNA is TGTGCCAGCAGTGAGCACCGAGGGAGGGAGACCCAGTACTTC.

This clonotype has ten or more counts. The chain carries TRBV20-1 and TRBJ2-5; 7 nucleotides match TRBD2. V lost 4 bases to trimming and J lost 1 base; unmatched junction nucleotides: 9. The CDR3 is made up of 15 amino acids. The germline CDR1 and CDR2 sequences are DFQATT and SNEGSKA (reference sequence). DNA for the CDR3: TGCAGTGCTAACAGTCCGCGGGAGACCCAAGAGACCCAGTACTTC. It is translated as CSANSPRETQETQYF.

The CDR3 spells CASSLYRMLYGYTF. The CDR3 DNA reads TGTGCCAGCAGCCTTTACCGTATGCTGTATGGCTACACCTTC. The rearrangement uses TRBV7-2 and TRBJ1-2; no reliable D call. This CDR3 comprises 14 residues. Between the trimmed V and J ends, which lost 5 bases and 5 bases, there was a span of 15 bases. Germline lookup yields CDR1 SGHTA and CDR2 FQGNSA.

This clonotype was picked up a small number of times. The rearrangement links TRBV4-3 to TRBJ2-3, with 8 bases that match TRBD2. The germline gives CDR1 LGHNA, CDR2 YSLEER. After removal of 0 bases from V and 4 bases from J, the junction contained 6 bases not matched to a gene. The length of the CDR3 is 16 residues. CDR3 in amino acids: CASSQEASGSADTQYF. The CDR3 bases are TGCGCCAGCAGCCAAGAGGCCAGCGGGAGTGCAGATACGCAGTATTTT.

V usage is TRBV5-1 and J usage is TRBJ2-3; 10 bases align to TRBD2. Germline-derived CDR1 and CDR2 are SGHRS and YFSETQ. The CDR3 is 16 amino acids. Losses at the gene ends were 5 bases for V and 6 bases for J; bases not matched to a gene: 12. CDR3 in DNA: TGCGCCAGCAGTTCGAAGGCTAGCGGGGGCAAGGATACGCAGTATTTT. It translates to CASSSKASGGKDTQYF.

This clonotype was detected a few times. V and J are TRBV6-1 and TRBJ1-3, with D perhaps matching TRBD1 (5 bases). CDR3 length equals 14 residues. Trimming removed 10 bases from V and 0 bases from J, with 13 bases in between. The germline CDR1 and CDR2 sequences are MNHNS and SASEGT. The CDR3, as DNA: TGTGCCACCGGGGACGTTCGCTCTGGAAACACCATATATTTT. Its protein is CATGDVRSGNTIYF.

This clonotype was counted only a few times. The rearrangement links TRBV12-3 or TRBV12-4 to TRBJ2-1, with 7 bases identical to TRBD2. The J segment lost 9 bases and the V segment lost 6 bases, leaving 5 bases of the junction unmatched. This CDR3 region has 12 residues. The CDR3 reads CASSILASEQFF. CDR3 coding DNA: TGTGCCAGCAGCATACTAGCGAGTGAGCAGTTCTTC.

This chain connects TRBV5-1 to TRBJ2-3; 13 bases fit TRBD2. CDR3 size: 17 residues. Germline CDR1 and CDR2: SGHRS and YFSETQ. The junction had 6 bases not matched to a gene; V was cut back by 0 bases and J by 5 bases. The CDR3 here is CASSLELAGGPGDTQYF. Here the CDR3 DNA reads TGCGCCAGCAGCTTGGAACTAGCGGGAGGGCCCGGAGATACGCAGTATTTT.

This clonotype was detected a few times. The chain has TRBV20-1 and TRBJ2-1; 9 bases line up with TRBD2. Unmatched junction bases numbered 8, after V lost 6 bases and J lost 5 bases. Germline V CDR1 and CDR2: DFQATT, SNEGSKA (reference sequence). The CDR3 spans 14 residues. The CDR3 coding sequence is TGCAGTGCCCTTCCGGGACTAGCAAACAATGAGCAGTTCTTC. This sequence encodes CSALPGLANNEQFF.

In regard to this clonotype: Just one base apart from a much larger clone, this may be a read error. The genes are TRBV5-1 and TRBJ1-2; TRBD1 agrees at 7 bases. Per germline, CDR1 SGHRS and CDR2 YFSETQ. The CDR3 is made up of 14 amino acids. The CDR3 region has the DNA TGCACCAGCAGCTATGGACAGGCTGCCTATGGCTACACCTTC. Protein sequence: CTSSYGQAAYGYTF.

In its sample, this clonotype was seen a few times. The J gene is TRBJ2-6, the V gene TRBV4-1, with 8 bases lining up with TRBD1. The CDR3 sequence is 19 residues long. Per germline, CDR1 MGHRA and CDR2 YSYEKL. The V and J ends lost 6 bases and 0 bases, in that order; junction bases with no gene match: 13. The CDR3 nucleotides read TGCGCCAGCAGAGACGGACAGGGTAGTTCGAGCTCTGGGGCCAACGTCCTGACTTTC. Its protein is CASRDGQGSSSSGANVLTF.